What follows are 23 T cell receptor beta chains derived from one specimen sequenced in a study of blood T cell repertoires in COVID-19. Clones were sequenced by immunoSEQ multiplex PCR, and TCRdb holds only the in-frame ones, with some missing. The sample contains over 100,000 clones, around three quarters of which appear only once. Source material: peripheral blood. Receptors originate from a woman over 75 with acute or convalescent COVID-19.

The CDR3 here is CATSDRAATDTQYF. The CDR3 DNA sequence: TGTGCCACCAGTGACCGCGCCGCCACAGATACGCAGTATTTT. The V call is TRBV24-1, the J call TRBJ2-3; D call uncertain. CDR1 KGHDR and CDR2 SFDVKD come from the germline V gene. Trimming took 4 bases from V and 2 from J, leaving 9 bases between them. The CDR3 length is 14 residues.

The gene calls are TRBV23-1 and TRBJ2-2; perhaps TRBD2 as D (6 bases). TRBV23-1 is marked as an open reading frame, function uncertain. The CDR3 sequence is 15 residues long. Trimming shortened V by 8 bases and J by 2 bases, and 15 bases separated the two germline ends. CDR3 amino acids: CASPRLVPNTGELFF. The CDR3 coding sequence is TGCGCCAGCCCAAGACTAGTCCCTAACACCGGGGAGCTGTTTTTT.

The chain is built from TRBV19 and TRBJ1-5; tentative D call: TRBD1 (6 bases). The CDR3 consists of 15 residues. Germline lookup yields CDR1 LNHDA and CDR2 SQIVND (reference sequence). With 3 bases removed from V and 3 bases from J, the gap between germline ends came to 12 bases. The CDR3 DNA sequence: TGTGCCAGTAGTATTCTCGGACAGTACAATCAGCCCCAGCATTTT. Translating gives CASSILGQYNQPQHF. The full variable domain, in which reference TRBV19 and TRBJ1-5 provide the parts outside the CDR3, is DGGITQSPKYLFRKEGQNVTLSCEQNLNHDAMYWYRQDPGQGLRLIYYSQIVNDFQKGDIAEGYSVSREKKESFPLTVTSAQKNPTAFYLCASSILGQYNQPQHFGDGTRLSIL.

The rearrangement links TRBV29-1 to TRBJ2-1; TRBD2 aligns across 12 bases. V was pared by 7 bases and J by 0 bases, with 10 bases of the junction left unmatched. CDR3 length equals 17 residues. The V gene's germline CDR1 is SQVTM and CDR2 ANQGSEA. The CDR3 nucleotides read TGCAGCGCCGGGACTAGCGGGCTTAAAAGCTCCTACAATGAGCAGTTCTTC. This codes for CSAGTSGLKSSYNEQFF.

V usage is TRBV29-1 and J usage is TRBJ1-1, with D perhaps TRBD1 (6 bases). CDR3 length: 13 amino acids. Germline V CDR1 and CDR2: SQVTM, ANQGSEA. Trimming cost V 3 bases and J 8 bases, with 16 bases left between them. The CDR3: CSVEASMGAEAFF. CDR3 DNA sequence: TGCAGCGTTGAGGCATCCATGGGGGCGGAAGCTTTCTTT.

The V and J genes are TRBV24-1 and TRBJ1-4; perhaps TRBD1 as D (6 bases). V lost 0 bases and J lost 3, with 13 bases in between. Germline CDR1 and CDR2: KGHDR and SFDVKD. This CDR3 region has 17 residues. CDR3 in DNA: TGTGCCACCAGTGATTTGCATGCCAGGGGATCTAATGAAAAACTGTTTTTT. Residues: CATSDLHARGSNEKLFF.

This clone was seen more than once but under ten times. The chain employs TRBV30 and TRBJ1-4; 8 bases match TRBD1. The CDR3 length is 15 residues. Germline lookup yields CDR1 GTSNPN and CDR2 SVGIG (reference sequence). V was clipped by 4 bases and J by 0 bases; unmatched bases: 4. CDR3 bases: TGTGCCTGGACAACAGGGGGGGCAACTAATGAAAAACTGTTTTTT. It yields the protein CAWTTGGATNEKLFF.

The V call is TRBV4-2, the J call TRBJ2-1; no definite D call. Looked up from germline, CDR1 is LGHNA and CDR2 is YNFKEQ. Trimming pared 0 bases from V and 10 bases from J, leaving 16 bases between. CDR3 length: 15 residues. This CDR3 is CASSQDSRTTREQFF. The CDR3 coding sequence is TGTGCCAGCAGCCAAGATTCCCGAACTACGCGGGAGCAGTTCTTC.

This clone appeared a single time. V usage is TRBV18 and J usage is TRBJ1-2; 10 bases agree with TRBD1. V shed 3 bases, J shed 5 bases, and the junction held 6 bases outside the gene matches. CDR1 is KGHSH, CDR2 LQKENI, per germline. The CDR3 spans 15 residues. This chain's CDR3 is CASSPNRDRGYGYTF. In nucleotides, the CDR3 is TGTGCCAGCTCACCTAACCGGGACAGGGGATATGGCTACACCTTC.

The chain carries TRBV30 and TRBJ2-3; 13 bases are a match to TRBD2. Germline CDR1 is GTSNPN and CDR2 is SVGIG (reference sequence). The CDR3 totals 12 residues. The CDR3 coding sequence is TGTGCTGTAGGACTAGCGGGAGTTGTGCAGTATTTT. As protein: CAVGLAGVVQYF.

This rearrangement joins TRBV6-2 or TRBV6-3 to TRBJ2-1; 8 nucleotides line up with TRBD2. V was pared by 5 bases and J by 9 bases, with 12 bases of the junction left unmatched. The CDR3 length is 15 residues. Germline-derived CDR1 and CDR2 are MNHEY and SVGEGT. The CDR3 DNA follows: TGTGCCAGCAGTCCCCGGGGGGGGCGGGAGGTTGAGCAGTTCTTC. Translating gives CASSPRGGREVEQFF.

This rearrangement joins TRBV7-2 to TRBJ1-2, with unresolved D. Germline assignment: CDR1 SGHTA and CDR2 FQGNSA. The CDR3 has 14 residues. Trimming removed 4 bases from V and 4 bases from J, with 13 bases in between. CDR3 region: CASSSPTQSYGYTF. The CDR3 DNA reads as TGTGCCAGCAGCTCCCCGACTCAGTCCTATGGCTACACCTTC.

The CDR3 DNA reads TGTGCCAGTCATAGAATAGCCTCCTACAATGAGCAGTTCTTC. It encodes CASHRIASYNEQFF. The chain links TRBV2 to TRBJ2-1, with no clear D. This CDR3 contains 14 residues. Germline CDR1 SNHLY, CDR2 FYNNEI. V was cut by 9 bases and J by 0 bases, with 12 bases left in between.

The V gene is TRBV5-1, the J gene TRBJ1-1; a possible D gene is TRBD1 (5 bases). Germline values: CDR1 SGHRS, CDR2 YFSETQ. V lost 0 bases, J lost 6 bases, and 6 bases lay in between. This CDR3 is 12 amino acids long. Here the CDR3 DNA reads TGCGCCAGCAGCTTGGCAGGGTCTGAAGCTTTCTTT. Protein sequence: CASSLAGSEAFF.

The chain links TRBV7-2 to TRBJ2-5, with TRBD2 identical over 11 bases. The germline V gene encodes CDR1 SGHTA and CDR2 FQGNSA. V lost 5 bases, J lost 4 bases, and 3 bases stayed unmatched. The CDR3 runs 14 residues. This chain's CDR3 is CASSRSGGAETQYF. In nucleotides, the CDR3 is TGTGCCAGCAGCCGTAGCGGGGGGGCAGAGACCCAGTACTTC.

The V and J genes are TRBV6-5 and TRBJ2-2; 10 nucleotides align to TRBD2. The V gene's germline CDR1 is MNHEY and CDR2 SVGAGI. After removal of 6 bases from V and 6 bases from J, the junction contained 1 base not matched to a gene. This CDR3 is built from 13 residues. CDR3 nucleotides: TGTGCCAGCAGGGGGACTAGCGCCGGGGAGCTGTTTTTT. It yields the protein CASRGTSAGELFF.

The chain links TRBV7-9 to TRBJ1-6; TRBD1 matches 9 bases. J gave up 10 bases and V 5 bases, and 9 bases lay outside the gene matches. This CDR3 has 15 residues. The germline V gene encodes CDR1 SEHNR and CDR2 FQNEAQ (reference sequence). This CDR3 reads CASSIRTGAGSPLHF. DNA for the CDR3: TGTGCCAGCAGCATCCGGACAGGGGCGGGATCACCCCTCCACTTT.

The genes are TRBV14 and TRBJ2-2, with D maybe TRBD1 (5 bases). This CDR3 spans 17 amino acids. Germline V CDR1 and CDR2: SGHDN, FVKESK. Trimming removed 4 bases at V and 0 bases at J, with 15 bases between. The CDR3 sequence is CASSLTLTGANTGELFF. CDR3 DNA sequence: TGTGCCAGCAGCCTTACGTTAACAGGAGCGAACACCGGGGAGCTGTTTTTT.

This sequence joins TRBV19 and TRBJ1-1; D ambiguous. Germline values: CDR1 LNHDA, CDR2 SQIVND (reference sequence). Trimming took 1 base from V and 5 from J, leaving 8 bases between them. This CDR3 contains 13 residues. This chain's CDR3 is CASSIVVWTEAFF. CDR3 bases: TGTGCCAGTAGTATAGTAGTCTGGACTGAAGCTTTCTTT.

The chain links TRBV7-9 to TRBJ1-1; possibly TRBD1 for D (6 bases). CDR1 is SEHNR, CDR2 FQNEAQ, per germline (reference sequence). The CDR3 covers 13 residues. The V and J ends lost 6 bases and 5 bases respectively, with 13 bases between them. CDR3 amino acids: CASRRPQGTEAFF. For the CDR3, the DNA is TGTGCCAGCAGACGCCCCCAGGGGACTGAAGCTTTCTTT.

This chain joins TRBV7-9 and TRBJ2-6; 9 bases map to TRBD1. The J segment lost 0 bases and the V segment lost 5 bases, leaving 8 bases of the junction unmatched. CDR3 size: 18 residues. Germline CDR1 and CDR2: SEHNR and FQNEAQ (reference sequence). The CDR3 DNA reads TGTGCCAGCAGCCCCCGGGACAGGGTGAACTCTGGGGCCAACGTCCTGACTTTC. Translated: CASSPRDRVNSGANVLTF. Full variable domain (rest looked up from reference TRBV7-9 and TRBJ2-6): DTGVSQNPRHKITKRGQNVTFRCDPISEHNRLYWYRQTLGQGPEFLTYFQNEAQLEKSRLLSDRFSAERPKGSFSTLEIQRTEQGDSAMYLCASSPRDRVNSGANVLTFGAGSRLTVL.

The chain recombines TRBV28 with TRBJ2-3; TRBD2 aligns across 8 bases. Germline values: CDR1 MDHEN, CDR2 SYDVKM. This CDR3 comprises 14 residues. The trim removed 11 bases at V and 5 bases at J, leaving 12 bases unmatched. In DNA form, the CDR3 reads TGTGCCGTCCTTCCAGCGGGAGCGGGAGATACGCAGTATTTT. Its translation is CAVLPAGAGDTQYF.

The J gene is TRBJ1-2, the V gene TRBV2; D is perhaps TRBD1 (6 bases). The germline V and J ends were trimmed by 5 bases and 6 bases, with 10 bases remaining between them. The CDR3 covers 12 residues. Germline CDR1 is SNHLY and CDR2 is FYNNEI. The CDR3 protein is CASSRTENGYTF. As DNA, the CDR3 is TGTGCCAGCAGTCGGACAGAAAATGGCTACACCTTC. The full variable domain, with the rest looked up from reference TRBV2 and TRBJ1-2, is EPEVTQTPSHQVTQMGQEVILRCVPISNHLYFYWYRQILGQKVEFLVSFYNNEISEKSEIFDDQFSVERPDGSNFTLKIRSTKLEDSAMYFCASSRTENGYTFGSGTRLTVV.